This T cell receptor (beta chain) was identified during a study of T cells after yellow fever vaccination (dated by TCRdb to the late 2010s). The study in broad terms: The SMART-Seq v4 Ultra Low Input RNA kit was used to prepare libraries from fractions with low cell numbers. The cohort comprised two healthy male donors, one aged 18 to 30 and one aged 30 to 39 years. Blood was drawn at multiple timepoints before and after primary and secondary immunization, with bulk PBMC replicates and cell subsets isolated. To follow T-cell clones before and after both primary and booster YFV17D yellow fever vaccination, bulk TCR alpha and beta repertoires underwent longitudinal sequencing.

General conclusions and limits of the study: Only a couple of donors were included in the study, so the extent to which the findings can be generalized is limited. The secondary T-cell response was weaker than the primary response but faster, peaking on day 5 instead of day 15. Because abundant contaminating clonotypes from the bulk population could be contained in FACS-sorted repertoires, computational filtering was required. A small share of clonotypes was detected in both CD4 and CD8 compartments, with the overlap likely arising from convergent recombination. After the booster, most clones that had expanded after primary vaccination were detected again (around 95% of CD4 and around 88% of CD8), suggesting broad maintenance of memory.

The treatment or condition label, as the study defines it: live attenuated yellow fever vaccine strain. PBMCs were isolated from peripheral blood using a standard Ficoll-Paque protocol. Dynabeads CD4 and CD8 positive selection kits were used to isolate CD4 and CD8 T-cell fractions. RNA was extracted with TriZol from bulk PBMCs, CD4 and CD8 fractions, and dextramer-positive and dextramer-negative fractions. The instrument was an Illumina NovaSeq 6000. TCR cDNA was made using 5'RACE template switching, a step that added a universal primer site and unique molecular identifiers. Priming of cDNA synthesis was performed from both the TCR alpha and TCR beta constant segments. Two PCR steps were used to amplify libraries, with sample barcodes and sequencing adapters being added in the second step. Sequencing of libraries was done on Illumina HiSeq 2500 (2x100 bp) or NovaSeq (2x150 bp). The authors' analysis ran thus. Reads were demultiplexed and collapsed into UMI consensus sequences with MIGEC, and V(D)J alignment was performed with MiXCR. Clonotypes responding to the vaccine were identified with edgeR on replicate PBMC samples, with the criteria of FDR below 0.01 and a log2 fold change above 5 up to day 15. Each bulk clonotype was labeled CD4 or CD8 based on which sequenced repertoire, CD4 or CD8, contained the clonotype at higher abundance. TCRdb applied fastp at Q25 and MiXCR to the public reads, then kept only in-frame beta chains. Rows merge per CDR3 protein into single entries with the most common DNA and genes. The V and J calls here are based on TCRdb, not the publication. This sample lists about 260,000 distinct CDR3 sequences; 5.2% were detected once. The ten largest clones represent 2.5% to 4% of the sample.

This clonotype has more than one count but fewer than ten. What this receptor recognizes is not known. No qualities accompany the bases; no much larger clone lies one base away. The sample consisted of CD4+ T cells sorted from PBMCs, taken on the day of the yellow fever booster vaccination. This receptor was identified in a man aged 18 to 29 who received the YFV17D yellow fever vaccine.

The CDR3 loop reads CASSIAGTIYEQYF. The bases read TGTGCCAGTAGTATAGCTGGGACAATCTACGAGCAGTACTTC. The chain couples TRBV19 to TRBJ2-7, and perhaps TRBD1 as D gene, on 6 matching bases. From the cysteine up to the phenylalanine, the CDR3 has a length of 14 residues. Only the CDR3 DNA is retained, 42 bases long and in frame from the first base. CDR1 and CDR2 (LNHDA, SQIVND) derive from the germline V gene (reference sequence). V sheds 1 base and J sheds 3 bases, leaving 10 bases between their ends.